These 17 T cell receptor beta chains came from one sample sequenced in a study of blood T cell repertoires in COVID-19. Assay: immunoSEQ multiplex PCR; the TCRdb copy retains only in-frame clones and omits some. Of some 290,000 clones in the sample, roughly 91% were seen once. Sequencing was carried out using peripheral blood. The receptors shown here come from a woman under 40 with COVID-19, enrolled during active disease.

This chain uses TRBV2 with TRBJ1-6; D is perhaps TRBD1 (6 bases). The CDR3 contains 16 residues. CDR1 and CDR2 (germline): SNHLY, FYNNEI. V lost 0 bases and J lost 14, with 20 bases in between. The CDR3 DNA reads TGTGCCAGCAGTGAAGCTTTGAGACAGGCCAGAAAGTCCCTCCACTTT. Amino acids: CASSEALRQARKSLHF.

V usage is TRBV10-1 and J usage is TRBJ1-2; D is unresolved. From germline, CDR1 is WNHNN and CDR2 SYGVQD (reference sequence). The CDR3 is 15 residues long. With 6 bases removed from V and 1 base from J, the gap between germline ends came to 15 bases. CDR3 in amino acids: CASSGRWQVNYGYTF. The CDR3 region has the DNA TGCGCCAGCAGCGGAAGGTGGCAGGTTAACTATGGCTACACCTTC.

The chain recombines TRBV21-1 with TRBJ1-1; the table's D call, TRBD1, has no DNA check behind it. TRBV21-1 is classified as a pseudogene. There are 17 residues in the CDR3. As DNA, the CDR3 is TGTGCCAGCATCTCCCCAAACGGGACAGGGGAGAACACTGAAGCTTTCTTT. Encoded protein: CASISPNGTGENTEAFF.

The CDR3 reads CASSEASGSTDTQYF. The CDR3 DNA follows: TGCGCCAGCAGTGAGGCTAGCGGATCCACAGATACGCAGTATTTT. This chain uses TRBV10-1 with TRBJ2-3; 7 positions agree with TRBD2. Germline loops: CDR1 WNHNN, CDR2 SYGVQD (reference sequence). V gave up 2 bases and J gave up 2 bases; unmatched junction bases: 4. The CDR3 length is 15 residues.

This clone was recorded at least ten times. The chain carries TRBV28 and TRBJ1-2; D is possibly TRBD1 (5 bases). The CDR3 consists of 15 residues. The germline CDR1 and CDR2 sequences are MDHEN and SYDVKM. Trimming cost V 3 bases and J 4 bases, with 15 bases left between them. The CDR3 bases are TGTGCCAGCAGTTTCTCCTCCAGCGGGGCCTATGGCTACACCTTC. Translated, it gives CASSFSSSGAYGYTF.

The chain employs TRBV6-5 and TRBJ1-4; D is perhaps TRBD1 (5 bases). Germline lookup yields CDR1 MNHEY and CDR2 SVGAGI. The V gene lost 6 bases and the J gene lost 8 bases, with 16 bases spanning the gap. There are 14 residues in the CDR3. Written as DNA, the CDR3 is TGTGCCAGCAGGACTGGAGGGGCGCAAGAAAAACTGTTTTTT. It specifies CASRTGGAQEKLFF.

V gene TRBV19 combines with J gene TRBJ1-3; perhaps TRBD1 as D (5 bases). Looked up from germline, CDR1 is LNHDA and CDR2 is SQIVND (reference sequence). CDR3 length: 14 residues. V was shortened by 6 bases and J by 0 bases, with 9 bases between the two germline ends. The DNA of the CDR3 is TGTGCCAGTAGGGCGGGGGGCTCTGGAAACACCATATATTTT. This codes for CASRAGGSGNTIYF.

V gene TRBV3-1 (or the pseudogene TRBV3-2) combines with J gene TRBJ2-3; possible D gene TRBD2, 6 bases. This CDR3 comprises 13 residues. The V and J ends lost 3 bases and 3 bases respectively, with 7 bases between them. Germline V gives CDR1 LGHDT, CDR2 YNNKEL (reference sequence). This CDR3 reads CASSQGGTDTQYF. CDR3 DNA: TGTGCCAGCAGCCAGGGAGGTACAGATACGCAGTATTTT.

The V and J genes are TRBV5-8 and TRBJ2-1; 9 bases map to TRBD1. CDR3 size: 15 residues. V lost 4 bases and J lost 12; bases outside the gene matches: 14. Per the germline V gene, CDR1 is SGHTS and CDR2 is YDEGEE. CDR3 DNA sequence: TGTGCCAGCAGCCCTAGGGGACAGGGTATCGGAAGGCAGTTCTTC. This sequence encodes CASSPRGQGIGRQFF. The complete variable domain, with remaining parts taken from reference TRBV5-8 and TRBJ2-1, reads EAGVTQSPTHLIKTRGQQATLRCSPISGHTSVYWYQQALGLGLQFLLWYDEGEERNRGNFPPRFSGRQFPNYSSELNVNALELEDSALYLCASSPRGQGIGRQFFGPGTRLTVL.

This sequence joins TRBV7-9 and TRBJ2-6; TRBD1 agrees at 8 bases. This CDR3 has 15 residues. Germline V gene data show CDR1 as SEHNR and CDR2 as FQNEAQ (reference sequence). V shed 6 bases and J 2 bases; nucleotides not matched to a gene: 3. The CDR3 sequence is CASRPGGAGANVLTF. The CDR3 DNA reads TGTGCCAGCAGGCCAGGGGGCGCTGGGGCCAACGTCCTGACTTTC.

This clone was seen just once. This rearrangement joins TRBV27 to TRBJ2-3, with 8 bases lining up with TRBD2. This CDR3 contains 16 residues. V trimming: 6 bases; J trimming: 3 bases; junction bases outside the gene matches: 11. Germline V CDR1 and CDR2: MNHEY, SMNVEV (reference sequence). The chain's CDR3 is CASRVGGVSPTDTQYF. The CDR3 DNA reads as TGTGCCAGCAGGGTCGGGGGGGTTAGTCCTACAGATACGCAGTATTTT.

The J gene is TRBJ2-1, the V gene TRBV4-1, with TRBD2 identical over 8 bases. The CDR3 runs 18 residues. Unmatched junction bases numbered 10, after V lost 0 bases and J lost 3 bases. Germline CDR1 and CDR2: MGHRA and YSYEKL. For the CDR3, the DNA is TGCGCCAGCAGCCAAGATTATGTAGCGGGGCTATTCTACAATGAGCAGTTCTTC. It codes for CASSQDYVAGLFYNEQFF.

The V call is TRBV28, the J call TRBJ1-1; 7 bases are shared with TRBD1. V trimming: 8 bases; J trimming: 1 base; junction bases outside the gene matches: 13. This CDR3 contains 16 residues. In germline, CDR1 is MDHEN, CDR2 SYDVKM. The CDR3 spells CASFFTPGGGNTEAFF. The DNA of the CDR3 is TGTGCCAGCTTTTTTACCCCAGGGGGAGGGAACACTGAAGCTTTCTTT.

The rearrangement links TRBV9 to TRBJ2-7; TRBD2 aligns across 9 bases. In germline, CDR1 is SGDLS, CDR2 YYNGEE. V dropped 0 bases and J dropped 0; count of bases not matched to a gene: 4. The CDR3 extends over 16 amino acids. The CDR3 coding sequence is TGTGCCAGCAGCGTAGTTGCGGGGGGGAGCTCCTACGAGCAGTACTTC. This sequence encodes CASSVVAGGSSYEQYF.

This CDR3 is CASSLTSGAGDEQFF. The CDR3, as DNA: TGTGCCAGCAGCTTGACTAGCGGGGCGGGGGATGAGCAGTTCTTC. V and J are TRBV7-6 and TRBJ2-1, with 11 bases fitting TRBD2. The CDR3 length is 15 residues. In germline, CDR1 is SGHVS, CDR2 FNYEAQ. V lost 3 bases, J lost 8 bases, and 6 bases stayed unmatched.

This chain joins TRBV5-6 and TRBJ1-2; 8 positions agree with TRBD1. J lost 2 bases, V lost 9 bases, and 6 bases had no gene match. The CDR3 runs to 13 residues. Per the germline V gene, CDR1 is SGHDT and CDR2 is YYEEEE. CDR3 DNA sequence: TGTGCCATTACAGGGGGAAAAAACTATGGCTACACCTTC. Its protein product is CAITGGKNYGYTF. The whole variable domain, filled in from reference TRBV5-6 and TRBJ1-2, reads DAGVTQSPTHLIKTRGQQVTLRCSPKSGHDTVSWYQQALGQGPQFIFQYYEEEERQRGNFPDRFSGHQFPNYSSELNVNALLLGDSALYLCAITGGKNYGYTFGSGTRLTVV.

CDR3 sequence: CASSLHPGQGLRYGYTF. In DNA, the CDR3 is TGCGCCAGCAGTCTTCACCCGGGACAGGGTTTACGGTATGGCTACACCTTC. The gene calls are TRBV10-2 and TRBJ1-2, with 9 nucleotides matching TRBD1. The CDR3 spans 17 residues. The V and J ends lost 5 bases and 5 bases, in that order; junction bases with no gene match: 15. The germline V gene encodes CDR1 WSHSY and CDR2 SAAADI.